The 9 T cell receptor beta chains below all came from one sample that was sequenced in a study of T cell repertoires in cytomegalovirus infection. TCRdb ran MiXCR on the reads and lists one entry per CDR3 protein. This sample yields 150,000 to 200,000 distinct CDR3 sequences, of which roughly 14% are seen a single time; 25% to 30% belongs to the top ten. The sequenced sample consisted of PBMCs. The receptors here all came from a human donor in good health (CMV status not recorded). Some clones in this sample may be carry-over from other donors' samples.

This chain connects TRBV28 to TRBJ1-5, with 11 bases matching TRBD1. The CDR3 sequence is 18 residues long. V shed 5 bases and J 0 bases; nucleotides not matched to a gene: 9. The germline CDR1 and CDR2 sequences are MDHEN and SYDVKM. The CDR3 DNA is TGTGCCAGCAGTCCCGGGACAGGGGGATTATATAGCAATCAGCCCCAGCATTTT. It yields the protein CASSPGTGGLYSNQPQHF.

This rearrangement joins TRBV28 to TRBJ2-6; a possible D gene is TRBD2 (5 bases). Germline V gene sequence: CDR1 MDHEN, CDR2 SYDVKM. V was shortened by 6 bases and J by 2 bases, with 14 bases between the two germline ends. The CDR3 is 16 amino acids. Here the CDR3 reads CASRSASFAGANVLTF. In DNA, the CDR3 is TGTGCCAGCAGGAGCGCTAGCTTTGCTGGGGCCAACGTCCTGACTTTC.

This clonotype has more than one count but fewer than ten. The J gene is TRBJ1-1, the V gene TRBV5-1; tentative D call: TRBD1 (5 bases). There are 14 residues in the CDR3. Per germline, CDR1 SGHRS and CDR2 YFSETQ. Trimming cost V 0 bases and J 4 bases, with 10 bases left between them. The CDR3: CASSLDTQGTEAFF. The CDR3 bases are TGCGCCAGCAGCTTGGACACTCAGGGCACTGAAGCTTTCTTT.

This clonotype was counted a few times. V is TRBV29-1 and J is TRBJ1-2; tentative D call: TRBD1 (6 bases). CDR3 length equals 11 residues. Germline V gene data show CDR1 as SQVTM and CDR2 as ANQGSEA. Deletions cut 4 bases from V and 7 bases from J, with 10 bases between. Here the CDR3 reads CSVGQDGGYTF. CDR3 coding DNA: TGCAGCGTTGGACAGGACGGTGGCTACACCTTC. The whole variable domain, filled in from reference TRBV29-1 and TRBJ1-2, reads SAVISQKPSRDICQRGTSLTIQCQVDSQVTMMFWYRQQPGQSLTLIATANQGSEATYESGFVIDKFPISRPNLTFSTLTVSNMSPEDSSIYLCSVGQDGGYTFGSGTRLTVV.

This clonotype appeared many times. The DNA for the CDR3 is TGTGCCAGCAGTTTGCCGGGAATGAACTATGGCTACACCTTC. Translating gives CASSLPGMNYGYTF. The genes are TRBV28 and TRBJ1-2; D gene uncertain. Germline loops: CDR1 MDHEN, CDR2 SYDVKM. The CDR3 loop spans 14 amino acids. V lost 3 bases and J 2 bases, leaving 10 bases between the germline ends.

There are many counts of this clonotype. J is TRBJ2-1 and V is TRBV7-3; TRBD1 might be the D (5 bases). Per the germline V gene, CDR1 is SGHTA and CDR2 is FQGTGA. The V end lost 4 bases, the J end lost 6 bases, and 10 bases lay between the germline ends. This CDR3 contains 13 residues. In nucleotides, the CDR3 is TGTGCCAGCAGCTCAGGAAGGGGCAATGAGCAGTTCTTC. This sequence encodes CASSSGRGNEQFF. Complete variable domain (other parts from reference TRBV7-3 and TRBJ2-1): GAGVSQTPSNKVTEKGKYVELRCDPISGHTALYWYRQSLGQGPEFLIYFQGTGAADDSGLPNDRFFAVRPEGSVSTLKIQRTERGDSAVYLCASSSGRGNEQFFGPGTRLTVL.

The J gene is TRBJ1-1, the V gene TRBV10-3; D is ambiguous. Trimming took off 6 bases at V and 3 bases at J, with 8 bases between the two ends. CDR3 length: 12 amino acids. The germline V gene encodes CDR1 ENHRY and CDR2 SYGVKD. In DNA form, the CDR3 reads TGTGCCATCAGGGGGAGGGACACTGAAGCTTTCTTT. It encodes CAIRGRDTEAFF.

The chain is built from TRBV10-3 and TRBJ2-7; D is undetermined. Trimming removed 8 bases at V and 5 bases at J, with 22 bases between. CDR3 length: 15 amino acids. Germline-derived CDR1 and CDR2 are ENHRY and SYGVKD. The CDR3 DNA is TGTGCCATCGCCGGTGGGATTGGTGGACGGGACGAGCAGTACTTC. Translated, it gives CAIAGGIGGRDEQYF.

The chain uses TRBV2 and TRBJ1-5; a weak D match, TRBD1 (6 bases). The germline V gene encodes CDR1 SNHLY and CDR2 FYNNEI. The CDR3 is 15 residues long. With 6 bases removed from V and 0 bases from J, the gap between germline ends came to 12 bases. The CDR3 DNA reads as TGTGCCAGCAGGTCACAGGGTCCTAGCAATCAGCCCCAGCATTTT. It codes for CASRSQGPSNQPQHF.